This TCR beta chain was retrieved from a study of human T cells and chemical hapten exposure. Study at large: Donors were sensitized with 2% DPC on the upper inner arm. Across the whole study, which lasted about 23 weeks, patients were given diphenylcyclopropenone on the scalp once a week.

CDR1 is SQVTM and CDR2 is ANQGSEA in the germline V gene. CDR3 length: 14 amino acids. V gave up 5 bases and J gave up 2 bases, with 15 bases separating them. Stated time point: patch test 3, about 24 weeks after DPC sensitization. Treatment specified: therapeutic diphenylcyclopropenone sensitization with weekly scalp DPC. TCRdb recomputed calls from the RACE reads with MiXCR, one row per CDR3 protein. The table has some 170,000 distinct CDR3 sequences, 25% to 30% seen once; the top ten hold roughly 2.2%. The source was whole blood, collected in connection with sensitization to the hapten diphenylcyclopropenone (DPC). The rearrangement uses TRBV29-1 and TRBJ1-2, with D possibly TRBD1 on 6 matching bases. The sequence was collected from a woman aged 18-30 years with alopecia areata. Some clones in this sample may be carry-over from other donors' samples. CDR3 in amino acids: CSVFPGQGNYGYTF. The CDR3 nucleotides are TGCAGCGTTTTTCCGGGACAAGGAAACTATGGCTACACCTTC.